A single sample gave rise to the 30 T cell receptor beta chains below, sequenced in a study of post-analysis software for immune sequencing data. Built from TCR beta cDNA, the libraries had unique molecular identifiers in them. From the PCR reads, TCRdb called clonotypes with MiXCR, one entry per CDR3 protein. The sample holds 740,000 or so distinct CDR3 sequences, 53% seen once. General study results and limits: TRBV5-6, TRBV5-1 and TRBV20-1 were among roughly 5 TRBV segments more frequent in patients than controls.

Their target antigens are unknown. Sequenced: blood. The receptors stem from a girl aged 10 to 17 with multiple sclerosis.

J is TRBJ2-4 and V is TRBV18; 8 nucleotides align to TRBD1. TRBJ2-5 matches the DNA end more closely, so the J call is doubtful. Per the germline V gene, CDR1 is KGHSH and CDR2 is LQKENI. CDR3 length: 15 amino acids. CDR3 amino acids: CASSRNRGYSETQYF. CDR3 coding DNA: TGTGCCAGCTCACGCAACAGGGGGTACTCAGAGACCCAGTACTTC.

This chain links TRBV6-1 with TRBJ2-3, with TRBD1 as a possible D gene (6 bases). Deletions cut 3 bases from V and 0 bases from J, with 13 bases between. The CDR3 runs 16 residues. Germline CDR1 reads MNHNS; CDR2 reads SASEGT. The CDR3 DNA sequence: TGTGCCAGCAGTGAGTTGGTGACAGGAAGCACAGATACGCAGTATTTT. This encodes CASSELVTGSTDTQYF.

In its sample, this clonotype was seen a few times. V and J are TRBV25-1 and TRBJ2-1; 8 bases line up with TRBD2. The CDR3 contains 15 residues. The ends lost 5 bases at V and 9 bases at J; junction bases unmatched: 12. From germline, CDR1 is MGHDK and CDR2 SYGVNS. The CDR3 reads CASSTLAGLDGEQFF. In nucleotides, the CDR3 is TGTGCCAGCAGTACGCTAGCGGGCTTAGATGGTGAGCAGTTCTTC.

The chain joins TRBV6-6 to TRBJ2-2, with a tentative D call TRBD2 (6 bases). The CDR3 totals 15 residues. Germline V gene lookup returns CDR1 MNHNY and CDR2 SVGAGI (reference sequence). V was shortened by 8 bases and J by 0 bases, with 13 bases between the two germline ends. The CDR3 loop is CASEASDANTGELFF. The CDR3 DNA reads as TGTGCCAGCGAGGCTAGCGACGCGAACACCGGGGAGCTGTTTTTT.

The chain carries TRBV12-3 or TRBV12-4 and TRBJ2-1, with 8 bases aligning to TRBD2. V dropped 3 bases and J dropped 6; count of bases not matched to a gene: 1. CDR3 length: 13 amino acids. The CDR3, as DNA: TGTGCCAGCAGTTTTGGGACTAGCAATGAGCAGTTCTTC. Residues: CASSFGTSNEQFF.

The genes are TRBV5-1 and TRBJ2-3; 8 nucleotides agree with TRBD2. Trimming removed 0 bases from V and 2 bases from J; junction bases left unmatched: 8. Germline lookup yields CDR1 SGHRS and CDR2 YFSETQ. CDR3 length: 17 residues. CDR3 loop: CASSLAGLAGYTDTQYF. CDR3 bases: TGCGCCAGCAGCTTGGCTGGCCTAGCGGGCTACACAGATACGCAGTATTTT.

This chain links TRBV6-1 with TRBJ2-7; D may be TRBD1 or TRBD2 (5 bases each). The CDR3 is 15 residues long. V was cut by 0 bases and J by 4 bases, with 13 bases left in between. In germline, CDR1 is MNHNS, CDR2 SASEGT. Written as DNA, the CDR3 is TGTGCCAGCAGTGAAGCGGGGGTAGGGGCTTACGAGCAGTACTTC. Encoded protein: CASSEAGVGAYEQYF.

The chain joins TRBV4-1 to TRBJ2-5, with 8 nucleotides matching TRBD2. V lost 1 base, J lost 1 base, and 5 bases stayed unmatched. Germline V gene lookup returns CDR1 MGHRA and CDR2 YSYEKL. This CDR3 region has 16 residues. CDR3 nucleotide sequence: TGCGCCAGCAGCCAAGTCCCCGGGACTAGCCAAGAGACCCAGTACTTC. It translates to CASSQVPGTSQETQYF.

With regard to this clonotype: At one end the junction does not follow the germline gene, possibly because of a read error. The chain is built from TRBV15 and TRBJ2-1; D is unresolved. CDR3 length: 14 amino acids. Germline values: CDR1 LNHNV, CDR2 YYDKDF (reference sequence). In nucleotides, the CDR3 is TGTACCACCAGCAGAGTCACCTCCCGAGGTGAGCAGTTCTTC. Translating it yields CTTSRVTSRGEQFF.

The chain links TRBV20-1 to TRBJ1-1; the D gene is possibly TRBD1 (5 bases). This CDR3 has 14 residues. Germline V gives CDR1 DFQATT, CDR2 SNEGSKA (reference sequence). V lost 6 bases, J lost 0 bases, and 14 bases lay in between. This chain's CDR3 is CSANSRGMNTEAFF. For the CDR3, the DNA is TGCAGTGCCAACTCGAGGGGCATGAACACTGAAGCTTTCTTT.

This chain uses TRBV7-9 with TRBJ2-1; the match to TRBD1 covers 10 bases. The CDR3 extends over 17 amino acids. With V trimmed by 2 bases and J by 4 bases, 8 bases remained unmatched. CDR1 is SEHNR, CDR2 FQNEAQ, per germline (reference sequence). CDR3 protein: CASSLSRGTGVYNEQFF. The DNA of the CDR3 is TGTGCCAGCAGCTTAAGTAGGGGGACAGGGGTTTACAATGAGCAGTTCTTC.

This clonotype was counted a few times. V is TRBV6-1 and J is TRBJ2-7; 10 bases are a match to TRBD2. Germline V gene data show CDR1 as MNHNS and CDR2 as SASEGT. Trimming removed 4 bases from V and 3 bases from J; junction bases left unmatched: 3. CDR3 length: 14 residues. This CDR3 is CASSVLAGVYEQYF. The DNA of the CDR3 is TGTGCCAGCAGTGTTCTAGCGGGAGTCTACGAGCAGTACTTC.

J is TRBJ1-5 and V is TRBV6-5; TRBD1 might be the D (6 bases). This CDR3 is 15 amino acids long. Germline V gene sequence: CDR1 MNHEY, CDR2 SVGAGI. The V end lost 4 bases, the J end lost 0 bases, and 10 bases lay between the germline ends. The CDR3 DNA follows: TGTGCCAGCAGTTCCGGGACACATAGCAATCAGCCCCAGCATTTT. Its protein is CASSSGTHSNQPQHF.

This chain links TRBV5-1 with TRBJ2-5; D is uncertain. The CDR3 runs to 13 residues. Germline CDR1 is SGHRS and CDR2 is YFSETQ. The V and J ends lost 2 bases and 5 bases respectively, with 10 bases between them. The CDR3 here is CASSFEGRETQYF. The CDR3 DNA is TGCGCCAGCAGCTTTGAAGGGCGTGAGACCCAGTACTTC.

This clonotype was picked up a small number of times. This sequence joins TRBV28 and TRBJ2-5; perhaps D is TRBD1 or TRBD2 (6 bases each). TRBJ2-7 explains the end of the DNA better; the J call may be wrong. This CDR3 is built from 15 residues. Germline values: CDR1 MDHEN, CDR2 SYDVKM. In DNA form, the CDR3 reads TGTGCCAGCAGTAATAGGGGGGACTCGAGGTACGAGCAGTACTTC. It is translated as CASSNRGDSRYEQYF.

V is TRBV6-6 and J is TRBJ2-7; D perhaps matches TRBD1 (6 bases). From germline, CDR1 is MNHNY and CDR2 SVGAGI (reference sequence). Trimming left V 6 bases short and J 3 bases short, with 12 bases between. This CDR3 region has 13 residues. CDR3 amino acids: CASSHDRSYEQYF. The DNA for the CDR3 is TGTGCCAGCAGCCACGACAGGAGCTACGAGCAGTACTTC.

As DNA, the CDR3 is TGTGCCAGCAGCCACGCCCTTGGGGCACCATACAATGAGCAGTTCTTC. Protein: CASSHALGAPYNEQFF. V and J are TRBV7-9 and TRBJ2-1; D is possibly TRBD1 (5 bases). Germline V gives CDR1 SEHNR, CDR2 FQNEAQ (reference sequence). The V gene lost 5 bases and the J gene lost 4 bases, with 18 bases spanning the gap. The CDR3 has 16 residues.

V usage is TRBV6-5 and J usage is TRBJ2-7; 13 positions match TRBD2. CDR1 and CDR2 from the germline V gene are MNHEY and SVGAGI. The junction had 5 bases not matched to a gene; V was cut back by 2 bases and J by 7 bases. CDR3 length: 15 amino acids. Here the CDR3 reads CASSYQGLAGNEQYF. In DNA form, the CDR3 reads TGTGCCAGCAGTTACCAGGGACTAGCGGGGAATGAGCAGTACTTC.

This clonotype was recorded once. The J gene is TRBJ2-7, the V gene TRBV6-5; 11 nucleotides match TRBD1. This CDR3 has 15 amino acids. CDR1 and CDR2 (germline): MNHEY, SVGAGI. Trimming took 0 bases from V and 8 from J; bases not matched to a gene: 6. The CDR3 DNA reads as TGTGCCAGCAGTTACTCCCGGACAGGGGGCGCGAAGCAGTACTTC. This gives the protein CASSYSRTGGAKQYF.

Only a few counts were recorded for this clonotype. The rearrangement joins TRBV7-9 to TRBJ2-7; D possibly corresponds to TRBD2 (6 bases). There are 13 residues in the CDR3. The germline V gene encodes CDR1 SEHNR and CDR2 FQNEAQ (reference sequence). Between the trimmed V and J ends, which lost 3 bases and 7 bases, there was a span of 13 bases. CDR3 DNA sequence: TGTGCCAGCAGCTTGGGTAGCCGGGAGGAGCAGTACTTC. Translated, it gives CASSLGSREEQYF.

This chain uses TRBV3-1 with TRBJ2-7, with TRBD2 as a possible D gene (6 bases). Trimming cost V 0 bases and J 5 bases, with 14 bases left between them. The CDR3 totals 15 residues. Germline V CDR1 and CDR2: LGHDT, YNNKEL (reference sequence). CDR3 residues: CASSQDLQGGDEQYF. CDR3 coding DNA: TGTGCCAGCAGCCAAGATCTGCAGGGAGGAGACGAGCAGTACTTC.

The rearrangement uses TRBV21-1 and TRBJ2-7; the DNA was not used to check the table's D call, TRBD1. TRBV21-1 counts as a pseudogene. CDR3 length equals 16 residues. The CDR3: CASSKRPLDRGREQYF. DNA for the CDR3: TGTGCCAGCAGCAAAAGGCCCCTTGACAGGGGTAGGGAGCAGTACTTC.

The chain joins TRBV7-9 to TRBJ2-1, with TRBD2 identical over 12 bases. CDR1 SEHNR and CDR2 FQNEAQ come from the germline V gene (reference sequence). The V and J ends lost 5 bases and 2 bases, in that order; junction bases with no gene match: 7. The CDR3 is made up of 17 amino acids. The CDR3 DNA reads TGTGCCAGCAGCAAACTAGCGGGAGGCCGCGCCTACAATGAGCAGTTCTTC. It specifies CASSKLAGGRAYNEQFF.

The CDR3 nucleotides are TGTGCCACCAGCAGAGGTCACGAGCAGTACTTC. Encoded protein: CATSRGHEQYF. The chain links TRBV15 to TRBJ2-5, with D hard to call. The J call is in doubt because the DNA end fits TRBJ2-7 better. The CDR3 runs 11 residues. CDR1 is LNHNV, CDR2 YYDKDF, per germline (reference sequence).

This clonotype was seen a few times. The V gene is TRBV3-1, the J gene TRBJ1-4; perhaps TRBD1 as D (5 bases). V was clipped by 1 base and J by 8 bases, with 8 bases between them. This CDR3 comprises 13 residues. Germline assignment: CDR1 LGHDT and CDR2 YNNKEL (reference sequence). CDR3 amino acids: CASSQGGGEKLFF. The CDR3 DNA sequence: TGTGCCAGCAGCCAAGGGGGCGGGGAAAAACTGTTTTTT.

In this sample, this clonotype turned up a few times. The chain combines TRBV12-3 or TRBV12-4 with TRBJ1-2; D gene uncertain. This CDR3 spans 15 amino acids. V lost 8 bases, J lost 1 base, and 17 bases lay in between. As DNA, the CDR3 is TGTGCCAGCTGCCAGTATGCGGGTAGTAACTATGGCTACACCTTC. This sequence encodes CASCQYAGSNYGYTF.

The chain couples TRBV5-1 to TRBJ2-1; TRBD2 matches 16 bases. Germline V gene lookup returns CDR1 SGHRS and CDR2 YFSETQ. The V and J ends lost 5 bases and 11 bases, in that order; junction bases with no gene match: 13. The CDR3 length is 17 residues. The CDR3 DNA reads TGCGCCAGCAGACCAACTCCGGGACTAGCGGGAGGGGATAAGCAGTTCTTC. Encoded protein: CASRPTPGLAGGDKQFF.

The chain carries TRBV20-1 and TRBJ2-1; 9 bases are a match to TRBD1. Germline V gene data show CDR1 as DFQATT and CDR2 as SNEGSKA (reference sequence). The V segment lost 3 bases and the J segment 3 bases; nucleotides outside the gene matches: 6. The CDR3 is made up of 15 amino acids. CDR3 residues: CSASARQGVYNEQFF. CDR3 nucleotide sequence: TGCAGTGCTAGTGCGAGACAGGGGGTCTACAATGAGCAGTTCTTC.

This clonotype has just a few counts. This chain links TRBV29-1 with TRBJ2-4; D not certain. Trimming stripped 7 bases from V and 8 bases from J, with 12 bases between. The CDR3 runs to 11 residues. Germline lookup yields CDR1 SQVTM and CDR2 ANQGSEA. The DNA for the CDR3 is TGCAGCGCGATTCGAGATGACATTCAGTACTTC. It encodes CSAIRDDIQYF.

The chain is built from TRBV30 and TRBJ2-7; the D gene is possibly TRBD1 (5 bases). Trimming took 2 bases from V and 8 from J, leaving 13 bases between them. Germline V gene sequence: CDR1 GTSNPN, CDR2 SVGIG (reference sequence). The CDR3 consists of 12 residues. CDR3 nucleotides: TGTGCCTGGAGTACTGACAGAACTAAGCAGTACTTC. This sequence encodes CAWSTDRTKQYF.